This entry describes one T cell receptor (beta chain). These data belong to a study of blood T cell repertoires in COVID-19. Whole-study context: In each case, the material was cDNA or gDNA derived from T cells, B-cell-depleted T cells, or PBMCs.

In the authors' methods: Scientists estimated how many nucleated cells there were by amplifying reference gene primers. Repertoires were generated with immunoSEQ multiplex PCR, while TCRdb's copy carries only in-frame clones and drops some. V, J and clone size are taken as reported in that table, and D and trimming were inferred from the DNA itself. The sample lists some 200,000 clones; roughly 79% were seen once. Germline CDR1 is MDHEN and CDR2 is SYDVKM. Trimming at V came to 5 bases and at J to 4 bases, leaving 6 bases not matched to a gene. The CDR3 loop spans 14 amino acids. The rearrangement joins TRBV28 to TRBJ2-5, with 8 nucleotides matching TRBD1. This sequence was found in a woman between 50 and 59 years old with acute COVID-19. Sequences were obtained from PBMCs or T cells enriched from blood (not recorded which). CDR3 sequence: CASSRWTGRETQYF. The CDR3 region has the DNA TGTGCCAGCAGTCGATGGACAGGGAGAGAGACCCAGTACTTC.